These 21 T cell receptor beta chains came from one sample sequenced in a study of OX40 agonist ivuxolimab in advanced cancers. Using immunoSEQ multiplex PCR, the repertoire was profiled, and TCRdb retains in-frame clones only, with some absent. The table shows approximately 72,000 clones, with 70% to 90% occurring only once. The sequences come from CD4+ or CD8+ T cells sorted from blood, collected in a trial of the OX40 agonist ivuxolimab. Receptors originate from an adult with an advanced solid tumor such as melanoma, head and neck, liver or kidney cancer.

The gene calls are TRBV28 and TRBJ1-2; D possibly corresponds to TRBD1 (6 bases). Trimming pared 7 bases from V and 4 bases from J, leaving 16 bases between. This CDR3 has 14 amino acids. The germline V gene has CDR1 MDHEN and CDR2 SYDVKM. The CDR3 reads CASILPGTSYGYTF. CDR3 DNA: TGTGCCAGCATCCTGCCAGGGACAAGCTATGGCTACACCTTC.

This clone has only a few counts. V and J are TRBV6-5 and TRBJ1-1; 8 bases match TRBD1. V gave up 2 bases and J gave up 1 base; unmatched junction bases: 3. The CDR3 sequence is 15 residues long. Looked up from germline, CDR1 is MNHEY and CDR2 is SVGAGI. The CDR3 nucleotides are TGTGCCAGCAGTTACCAGGGACAGGCGAACACTGAAGCTTTCTTT. As protein: CASSYQGQANTEAFF.

This chain uses TRBV29-1 with TRBJ1-2; no firm D call. V was shortened by 5 bases and J by 5 bases, with 15 bases between the two germline ends. Germline V gene lookup returns CDR1 SQVTM and CDR2 ANQGSEA. The CDR3 totals 13 residues. CDR3 DNA: TGCAGCGTTCCGCTGGCCATGGGTTATGGCTACACCTTC. Amino acids: CSVPLAMGYGYTF.

The rearrangement uses TRBV28 and TRBJ1-1; no clear D gene. The V end was cut by 2 bases, the J end by 5 bases, with 15 bases between. Looked up from germline, CDR1 is MDHEN and CDR2 is SYDVKM. The CDR3 is made up of 15 amino acids. DNA for the CDR3: TGTGCCAGCAGTTTACCCCAGGTTCTTCGGACTGAAGCTTTCTTT. It is translated as CASSLPQVLRTEAFF.

This sequence joins TRBV9 and TRBJ2-5; 10 nucleotides align to TRBD2. Trimming took 4 bases from V and 5 from J; bases not matched to a gene: 5. Germline lookup yields CDR1 SGDLS and CDR2 YYNGEE. The CDR3 sequence is 14 residues long. In DNA, the CDR3 is TGTGCCAGCAGCCTTAGCGGGAGGCGGGAGACCCAGTACTTC. Its translation is CASSLSGRRETQYF.

This chain links TRBV27 with TRBJ2-3; D ambiguous. Trimming pared 4 bases from V and 5 bases from J, leaving 16 bases between. Looked up from germline, CDR1 is MNHEY and CDR2 is SMNVEV (reference sequence). The CDR3 loop spans 15 amino acids. Here the CDR3 reads CASSSRLGVGDTQYF. DNA of the CDR3: TGTGCCAGCAGTTCTCGACTGGGTGTAGGAGATACGCAGTATTTT.

This chain connects TRBV19 to TRBJ2-3; no firm D call. Per the germline V gene, CDR1 is LNHDA and CDR2 is SQIVND (reference sequence). V lost 5 bases and J lost 3, with 9 bases in between. The CDR3 spans 13 residues. The CDR3 reads CASSLGLTDTQYF. DNA of the CDR3: TGTGCCAGTAGTCTCGGCCTAACAGATACGCAGTATTTT. Full variable domain (missing parts from reference TRBV19 and TRBJ2-3): DGGITQSPKYLFRKEGQNVTLSCEQNLNHDAMYWYRQDPGQGLRLIYYSQIVNDFQKGDIAEGYSVSREKKESFPLTVTSAQKNPTAFYLCASSLGLTDTQYFGPGTRLTVL.

The gene calls are TRBV25-1 and TRBJ1-2; D not certain. The V gene lost 4 bases and the J gene lost 3 bases, with 6 bases spanning the gap. The CDR3 is 12 amino acids. Germline V gene lookup returns CDR1 MGHDK and CDR2 SYGVNS. As DNA, the CDR3 is TGTGCCAGCAGTGTCGGGGACTATGGCTACACCTTC. Translation: CASSVGDYGYTF.

This sequence joins TRBV6-5 and TRBJ2-5; no clear D. From germline, CDR1 is MNHEY and CDR2 SVGAGI. The V end lost 2 bases, the J end lost 4 bases, and 2 bases lay between the germline ends. The CDR3 has 11 residues. CDR3 sequence (DNA): TGTGCCAGCAGTTACCGAGAGACCCAGTACTTC. Its translation is CASSYRETQYF.

The chain uses TRBV4-1 and TRBJ2-6, with 9 positions matching TRBD1. The CDR3 length is 17 residues. V trimming: 4 bases; J trimming: 0 bases; junction bases outside the gene matches: 4. The germline V gene has CDR1 MGHRA and CDR2 YSYEKL. The CDR3 DNA reads as TGCGCCAGCAGCCCCGGGACAGGGTTCTCTGGGGCCAACGTCCTGACTTTC. This translates into CASSPGTGFSGANVLTF.

The rearrangement uses TRBV28 and TRBJ1-1, with D perhaps matching TRBD1 (5 bases). The length of the CDR3 is 13 residues. V was clipped by 1 base and J by 9 bases, with 12 bases between them. Germline V lookup: CDR1 MDHEN, CDR2 SYDVKM. The CDR3 region has the DNA TGTGCCAGCAGTTTATCTCGGGGACCCAAAGCTTTCTTT. As protein: CASSLSRGPKAFF.

CDR3 in amino acids: CASSSGYQETQYF. The CDR3 DNA is TGTGCCAGTAGTTCCGGGTACCAAGAGACCCAGTACTTC. This chain links TRBV19 with TRBJ2-5; D is unclear. The germline gives CDR1 LNHDA, CDR2 SQIVND (reference sequence). V shed 5 bases and J shed 0 bases, with 7 bases lying between them. The CDR3 loop spans 13 amino acids. Together with reference TRBV19 and TRBJ2-5, the CDR3 gives the full variable domain: DGGITQSPKYLFRKEGQNVTLSCEQNLNHDAMYWYRQDPGQGLRLIYYSQIVNDFQKGDIAEGYSVSREKKESFPLTVTSAQKNPTAFYLCASSSGYQETQYFGPGTRLLVL.

J is TRBJ2-3 and V is TRBV5-4; no clear D. Trimming took 1 base from V and 2 from J, leaving 11 bases between them. The CDR3 consists of 15 residues. Germline assignment: CDR1 SGHNT and CDR2 YYREEE (reference sequence). CDR3 DNA sequence: TGTGCCAGCAGCTTGTCCTCGCGGCCCACAGATACGCAGTATTTT. Protein product: CASSLSSRPTDTQYF.

The chain is built from TRBV5-4 and TRBJ2-1; TRBD2 aligns across 13 bases. J lost 8 bases, V lost 0 bases, and 8 bases had no gene match. Germline lookup yields CDR1 SGHNT and CDR2 YYREEE (reference sequence). This CDR3 is built from 17 residues. The CDR3 here is CASSLELAGGPRDEQFF. The DNA for the CDR3 is TGTGCCAGCAGCTTGGAACTAGCGGGAGGGCCGAGGGATGAGCAGTTCTTC. The full variable domain, with the rest looked up from reference TRBV5-4 and TRBJ2-1, is ETGVTQSPTHLIKTRGQQVTLRCSSQSGHNTVSWYQQALGQGPQFIFQYYREEENGRGNFPPRFSGLQFPNYSSELNVNALELDDSALYLCASSLELAGGPRDEQFFGPGTRLTVL.

CDR3 sequence reads: CASMGQGLTGELFF. The DNA for the CDR3 is TGTGCCAGCATGGGGCAGGGACTCACCGGGGAGCTGTTTTTT. V usage is TRBV2 and J usage is TRBJ2-2; maybe TRBD2 (6 bases). This CDR3 comprises 14 residues. Germline V gene sequence: CDR1 SNHLY, CDR2 FYNNEI. V was cut by 7 bases and J by 4 bases, with 13 bases left in between.

This clone was observed once. CDR3 coding DNA: TGTGCCAGCCTAGCATTCCAACCGGGACAGGGAAAGGGCGGGGAGCTGTTTTTT. Amino acid sequence: CASLAFQPGQGKGGELFF. V usage is TRBV2 and J usage is TRBJ2-2, with 9 positions matching TRBD1. The germline gives CDR1 SNHLY, CDR2 FYNNEI. The CDR3 is 18 amino acids. J lost 7 bases, V lost 8 bases, and 20 bases had no gene match.

The CDR3 here is CASSVGRGRSSYNEQFF. The DNA of the CDR3 is TGTGCCAGCAGCGTAGGTCGGGGACGGAGCTCCTACAATGAGCAGTTCTTC. The chain carries TRBV9 and TRBJ2-1; D might be TRBD1 or TRBD2, each matching 5 bases. There are 17 residues in the CDR3. Germline V gives CDR1 SGDLS, CDR2 YYNGEE. V was shortened by 0 bases and J by 0 bases, with 13 bases between the two germline ends.

This chain uses TRBV5-1 with TRBJ2-3; the D is unclear. Germline V gene data show CDR1 as SGHRS and CDR2 as YFSETQ. CDR3 length: 12 residues. Trimming cost V 6 bases and J 4 bases, with 9 bases left between them. The CDR3 region is CASTNIADTQYF. In DNA form, the CDR3 reads TGCGCCAGCACCAATATAGCAGATACGCAGTATTTT.

This clone was counted a single time. The genes are TRBV6-6 and TRBJ1-4; TRBD1 matches 8 bases. Trimming at V came to 6 bases and at J to 7 bases, leaving 10 bases not matched to a gene. The CDR3 extends over 15 amino acids. The germline V gene encodes CDR1 MNHNY and CDR2 SVGAGI (reference sequence). Here the CDR3 reads CASSPQTGVGEKLFF. The CDR3 nucleotides are TGTGCCAGCAGCCCACAGACAGGGGTCGGTGAAAAACTGTTTTTT.

The gene calls are TRBV30 and TRBJ2-3; 8 bases agree with TRBD2. Losses at the gene ends were 8 bases for V and 2 bases for J; bases not matched to a gene: 15. Germline V CDR1 and CDR2: GTSNPN, SVGIG (reference sequence). This CDR3 is built from 16 residues. Here the CDR3 DNA reads TGTGCCCGGGGCCTAAGCGGGAGCAGGGACACAGATACGCAGTATTTT. Its protein is CARGLSGSRDTDTQYF.

V gene TRBV6-5 combines with J gene TRBJ2-2; 9 bases align to TRBD1. Germline CDR1 is MNHEY and CDR2 is SVGAGI. With 6 bases clipped from V and 4 bases from J, the junction kept 6 bases outside the gene matches. The CDR3 consists of 15 residues. The CDR3 coding sequence is TGTGCCAGCAGGACAACAGGGGGCGTCACCGGGGAGCTGTTTTTT. Its protein is CASRTTGGVTGELFF.